This T cell receptor beta chain is from a study of blood T cell repertoires in COVID-19. Study context: From T cells, B-cell-depleted T cells, or PBMCs came the material, which was cDNA or gDNA.

Source study methods: Nucleated cell number was recorded as an estimate derived from reference gene primer amplification. Data came from immunoSEQ multiplex PCR; TCRdb stores just in-frame clones and leaves some out. The D gene and trimming were derived from the DNA, and the V and J assignments and clone size from that table. The top ten clones hold 2% to 3% of a sample with some 100,000 clones, 80% to 90% of them seen once. Ages ranged from roughly 18 to 95 years, with residence in about two dozen US areas. Cohort 3 recovered donors had two negative PCRs, clearance, or symptom resolution. CDR3 length equals 13 residues. Germline-derived CDR1 and CDR2 are SGHAT and FQNNGV. Concerning this clone itself: A junction end diverges from the germline sequence, so it may reflect a read error.

The J gene is TRBJ1-1, the V gene TRBV11-2, with D possibly TRBD1 on 6 matching bases. The sequence came from a woman in her forties or fifties who had recovered from COVID-19. The specimen was PBMCs or T cells enriched from blood (not recorded which). CDR3 residues: CAKSGASNTEAFF. CDR3 in DNA: TGCGCCAAATCAGGGGCCTCGAACACTGAAGCTTTCTTT.